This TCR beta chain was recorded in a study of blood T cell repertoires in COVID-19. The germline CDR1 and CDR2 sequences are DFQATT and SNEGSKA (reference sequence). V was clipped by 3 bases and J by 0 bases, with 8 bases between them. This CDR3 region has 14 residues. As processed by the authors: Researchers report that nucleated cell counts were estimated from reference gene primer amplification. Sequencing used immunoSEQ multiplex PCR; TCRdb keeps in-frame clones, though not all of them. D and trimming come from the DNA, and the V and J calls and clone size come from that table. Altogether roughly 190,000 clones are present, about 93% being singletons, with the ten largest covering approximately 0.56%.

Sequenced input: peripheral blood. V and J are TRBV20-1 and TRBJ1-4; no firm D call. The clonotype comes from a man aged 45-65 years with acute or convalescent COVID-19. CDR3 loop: CSASLRTTNEKLFF. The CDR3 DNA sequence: TGCAGTGCTAGTTTGCGGACAACTAATGAAAAACTGTTTTTT.